The clone carrying this T cell receptor beta chain occurred many times. Its target is not known. This record comes from a study of regulatory T cells in long-lasting Graves disease. Study conclusions and caveats: More public clonotypes were shared by persistent patients (2,741) than by new patients (roughly 910).

Time point here: newly diagnosed GD, antithyroid drugs for less than 3 months. The TCR library was prepared using RNA isolated from PBMCs. Investigators report Graves' disease was diagnosed under American Thyroid Association guidelines. V trimming: 4 bases; J trimming: 6 bases; junction bases outside the gene matches: 11. The CDR3 is 16 residues long. Germline CDR1 reads LGHDT; CDR2 reads YNNKEL (reference sequence). Arm-PCR of CDR3 regions and iRepertoire HTBI primers were used to build TCR beta libraries. Each CDR3 protein is one row after TCRdb ran MiXCR on the multiplex PCR reads. The sample shows about 400,000 distinct CDR3 sequences, 14% to 15% of them seen only once. This sample also appeared in a second study, on T cells in Graves' hyperthyroidism and ophthalmopathy. That work states: Patients showing uncontrolled infection, other autoimmune disease, pregnancy or lactation were ineligible. Diagnostic decisions used clinical symptoms, serum thyroxine and TRAb, thyroid ultrasound and orbital computed tomography.

V gene TRBV3-1 combines with J gene TRBJ2-2; 7 bases align to TRBD1. The material was peripheral blood mononuclear cells (PBMCs), obtained at new diagnosis, from a patient treated with antithyroid drugs. The receptor was derived from a woman aged 40 to 50 with Graves disease. The CDR3 reads CASSLDRAGLAGELFF. The CDR3 bases are TGTGCCAGCAGCCTTGACAGGGCAGGGTTGGCCGGGGAGCTGTTTTTT.